These 14 T cell receptor beta chains were all obtained from the same sample, sequenced in a study of T cells in Graves' hyperthyroidism and ophthalmopathy. TCR beta CDR3 region amplification was performed from RNA transcripts. A set of HTBI primers served as the primers for a first-round RT-PCR of the TCR CDR3. MiXCR was run by TCRdb on the multiplex PCR reads, yielding one entry per CDR3 protein. Of roughly 380,000 distinct CDR3 sequences listed, 15% to 20% are singletons. Sample: blood. These receptors originate from a woman aged 40 to 50 with Graves' ophthalmopathy.

This clonotype was detected ten times or more. A much larger clone sits a single nucleotide away, making a read error possible. The chain joins TRBV12-3 or TRBV12-4 to TRBJ2-7; TRBD1 agrees at 9 bases. This CDR3 contains 13 residues. The CDR3 spells CASTWTGVYERYF. The DNA for the CDR3 is TGTGCCAGCACCTGGACAGGGGTCTACGAGCGGTACTTC.

This clonotype has at least ten counts. The chain combines TRBV3-1 with TRBJ2-2; 12 bases are a match to TRBD2. Germline V CDR1 and CDR2: LGHDT, YNNKEL (reference sequence). V shed 0 bases and J 6 bases; nucleotides not matched to a gene: 5. This CDR3 has 17 residues. CDR3 protein: CASSQEGLAGTAGELFF. As DNA, the CDR3 is TGTGCCAGCAGCCAAGAAGGACTAGCGGGAACAGCCGGGGAGCTGTTTTTT.

This clonotype was found many times. The chain combines TRBV7-2 with TRBJ2-7; 10 bases align to TRBD1. CDR3 length equals 14 residues. V shed 5 bases, J shed 7 bases, and the junction held 8 bases outside the gene matches. Looked up from germline, CDR1 is SGHTA and CDR2 is FQGNSA. CDR3 nucleotide sequence: TGTGCCAGCAGCCCCTGGACAGGGGGAGGTGAGCAGTACTTC. As protein: CASSPWTGGGEQYF. The full variable domain, in which reference TRBV7-2 and TRBJ2-7 provide the parts outside the CDR3, is GAGVSQSPSNKVTEKGKDVELRCDPISGHTALYWYRQSLGQGLEFLIYFQGNSAPDKSGLPSDRFSAERTGGSVSTLTIQRTQQEDSAVYLCASSPWTGGGEQYFGPGTRLTVT.

In its sample, this clonotype was seen many times. V gene TRBV2 combines with J gene TRBJ2-7, with 9 bases that match TRBD2. The J segment lost 9 bases and the V segment lost 4 bases, leaving 10 bases of the junction unmatched. Germline CDR1 is SNHLY and CDR2 is FYNNEI. The CDR3 length is 14 residues. Written as DNA, the CDR3 is TGTGCCAGCAGTGCGACTAGCGGAAGTTTGGGGCAGTACTTC. Translating gives CASSATSGSLGQYF.

This clonotype was seen a single time. One base away lies a much larger clone, so this may be a sequencing read error. V gene TRBV4-1 combines with J gene TRBJ1-2; D is perhaps TRBD1 (5 bases). Trimming removed 3 bases at V and 6 bases at J, with 20 bases between. Germline values: CDR1 MGHRA, CDR2 YSYEKL. This CDR3 has 16 residues. Here the CDR3 reads CASSQAGGGEGNGYTF. Here the CDR3 DNA reads TGCGCCAGCAGCCAGGCGGGGGGGGGAGAGGGGAATGGCTACACCTTC.

This clonotype was counted a few times. CDR3 in DNA: TGTGCCAGCAGTTCCGGACTAGCGGGAGCCCGAGAGACCCAGTACTTC. Translated, it gives CASSSGLAGARETQYF. The rearrangement uses TRBV6-5 and TRBJ2-5, with 13 bases matching TRBD2. The V and J ends lost 4 bases and 4 bases, in that order; junction bases with no gene match: 6. The germline V gene encodes CDR1 MNHEY and CDR2 SVGAGI. This CDR3 region has 16 residues.

In this sample, this clonotype turned up many times. This rearrangement joins TRBV13 to TRBJ1-5; 11 bases fit TRBD1. The germline CDR1 and CDR2 sequences are PRHDT and FYEKMQ (reference sequence). The CDR3 runs to 15 residues. V shed 5 bases and J 6 bases; nucleotides not matched to a gene: 6. The CDR3 spells CASSQGQGARQPQHF. The CDR3 DNA reads as TGTGCCAGCAGCCAAGGACAGGGGGCCCGTCAGCCCCAGCATTTT.

CDR3 protein: CASSQYRGEQYF. The CDR3 nucleotides are TGTGCCAGCAGTCAATACCGTGGCGAGCAGTACTTC. This chain uses TRBV27 with TRBJ2-7; D is ambiguous. CDR3 size: 12 residues. The germline V gene encodes CDR1 MNHEY and CDR2 SMNVEV (reference sequence). The ends were cut back, 5 bases at V and 6 bases at J, with 11 bases in the middle.

This clonotype was counted ten times or more. This chain connects TRBV28 to TRBJ1-6; D is uncertain. The germline V gene has CDR1 MDHEN and CDR2 SYDVKM. V lost 2 bases to trimming and J lost 15 bases, with 14 bases between them. The CDR3 has 13 amino acids. CDR3 in DNA: TGTGCCAGCAGTTTAACTCTCAACGAAGACCTCCACTTT. It codes for CASSLTLNEDLHF.

A single count supports this clonotype. The chain uses TRBV6-5 and TRBJ1-2, with unresolved D. CDR3 length equals 14 residues. The germline CDR1 and CDR2 sequences are MNHEY and SVGAGI. With 2 bases removed from V and 0 bases from J, the gap between germline ends came to 7 bases. In DNA form, the CDR3 reads TGTGCCAGCAGTTACAGGGTTTCTAACTATGGCTACACCTTC. Its protein product is CASSYRVSNYGYTF.

At least ten counts were recorded for this clonotype. The rearrangement links TRBV28 to TRBJ2-7; no clear D. This CDR3 region has 16 residues. Germline V lookup: CDR1 MDHEN, CDR2 SYDVKM. V lost 5 bases, J lost 3 bases, and 20 bases lay in between. The CDR3: CASSILLREVRYEQYF. The CDR3 DNA follows: TGTGCCAGCAGTATACTCCTAAGGGAAGTACGCTACGAGCAGTACTTC. The variable domain in full, with the rest retrieved from reference TRBV28 and TRBJ2-7, is DVKVTQSSRYLVKRTGEKVFLECVQDMDHENMFWYRQDPGLGLRLIYFSYDVKMKEKGDIPEGYSVSREKKERFSLILESASTNQTSMYLCASSILLREVRYEQYFGPGTRLTVT.

This clonotype was counted at least ten times. This chain joins TRBV2 and TRBJ2-2; 7 bases match TRBD1. V gave up 4 bases and J gave up 8 bases; unmatched junction bases: 10. Germline V lookup: CDR1 SNHLY, CDR2 FYNNEI. This CDR3 spans 15 amino acids. The CDR3 bases are TGTGCCAGCAGTGGGAGGTACAGGGGATCGGGGGAGCTGTTTTTT. Protein: CASSGRYRGSGELFF.

This clonotype was detected many times. The chain joins TRBV27 to TRBJ2-7, with TRBD2 matching 8 bases. The CDR3 contains 15 residues. V shed 7 bases and J 0 bases; nucleotides not matched to a gene: 8. Germline CDR1 is MNHEY and CDR2 is SMNVEV (reference sequence). The CDR3 sequence: CASKVGRASSYEQYF. CDR3 coding DNA: TGTGCCAGCAAGGTCGGGAGGGCTAGCTCCTACGAGCAGTACTTC.

This clonotype showed up many times. This chain connects TRBV20-1 to TRBJ1-1; no definite D call. Trimming took 3 bases from V and 2 from J, leaving 7 bases between them. CDR3 length: 12 residues. Germline CDR1 and CDR2: DFQATT and SNEGSKA (reference sequence). As DNA, the CDR3 is TGCAGTGCTAGGACACTAAACACTGAAGCTTTCTTT. Its protein is CSARTLNTEAFF.